This T cell receptor beta chain was observed in a study of TIL therapy for anti-PD-1-resistant metastatic lung cancer. Turning to the study itself: Median tumor PD-L1 proportion score was about 5.9%.

The CDR3 spans 14 residues. The trim removed 6 bases at V and 5 bases at J, leaving 9 bases unmatched. The germline gives CDR1 ENHRY, CDR2 SYGVKD. Sequencing used immunoSEQ v3. Libraries were sequenced to 2 million to 2.5 million read pairs (survey) or roughly 5-6.5 million (deep). Method: immunoSEQ multiplex PCR; TCRdb's copy keeps in-frame clones and lacks some. The top ten clones hold about an eighth of a sample with more than 9,000 clones, over 60% of them seen once. The time point here: pre-treatment sample, taken before nivolumab and TIL therapy. Tumor tissue came from excised metastases, mostly pleural nodules or supraclavicular lymph nodes.

The V call is TRBV10-3, the J call TRBJ1-1; TRBD1 matches at 7 bases. The receptor comes from a person aged 25 to 80 with non-small cell lung cancer. This specimen consisted of tumor tissue, obtained at baseline. The CDR3: CAISLTGEGTEAFF. Here the CDR3 DNA reads TGTGCCATCAGCCTAACAGGGGAGGGTACTGAAGCTTTCTTT.